This TCR beta chain is from a study of Ad26.COV2.S vaccination and SARS-CoV-2 variants. Germline assignment: CDR1 SGHRS and CDR2 YFSETQ. The CDR3 spans 15 residues. V dropped 5 bases and J dropped 2; count of bases not matched to a gene: 6. Assay used: immunoSEQ multiplex PCR; TCRdb lists only in-frame clones, some missing. The data hold about 87,000 clones, with more than 65% observed a single time. The V call is TRBV5-1, the J call TRBJ2-3, with 9 bases that match TRBD2. The TCR comes from a human donor who had recovered from COVID-19. This specimen was peripheral blood, taken after recovery from COVID-19. The CDR3 spells CASRLAGVFTDTQYF. The CDR3 DNA follows: TGCGCCAGCAGATTAGCGGGAGTGTTCACAGATACGCAGTATTTT.